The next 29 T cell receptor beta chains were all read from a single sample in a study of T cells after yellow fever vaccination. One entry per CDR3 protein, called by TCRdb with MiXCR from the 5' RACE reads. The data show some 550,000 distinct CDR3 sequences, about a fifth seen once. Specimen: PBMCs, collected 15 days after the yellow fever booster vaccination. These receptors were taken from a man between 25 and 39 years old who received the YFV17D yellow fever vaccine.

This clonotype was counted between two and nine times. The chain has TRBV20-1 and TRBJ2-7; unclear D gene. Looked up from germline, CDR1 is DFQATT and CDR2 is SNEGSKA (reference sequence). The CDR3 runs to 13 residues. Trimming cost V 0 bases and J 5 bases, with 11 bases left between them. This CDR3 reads CSARDSSPHEQYF. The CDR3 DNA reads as TGCAGTGCTAGAGACTCGTCGCCCCACGAGCAGTACTTC.

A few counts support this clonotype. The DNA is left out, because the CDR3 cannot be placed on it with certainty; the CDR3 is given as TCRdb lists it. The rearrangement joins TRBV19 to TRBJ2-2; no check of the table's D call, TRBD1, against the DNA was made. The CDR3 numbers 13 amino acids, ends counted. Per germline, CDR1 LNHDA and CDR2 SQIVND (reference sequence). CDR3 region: CASGFGAGGELFF.

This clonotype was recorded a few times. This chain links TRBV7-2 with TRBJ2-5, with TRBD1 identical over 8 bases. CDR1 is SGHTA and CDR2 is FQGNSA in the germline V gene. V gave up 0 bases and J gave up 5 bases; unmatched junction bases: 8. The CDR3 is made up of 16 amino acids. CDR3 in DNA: TGTGCCAGCAGCTTAGCTAAGACAGGGGTCCACGAGACCCAGTACTTC. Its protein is CASSLAKTGVHETQYF.

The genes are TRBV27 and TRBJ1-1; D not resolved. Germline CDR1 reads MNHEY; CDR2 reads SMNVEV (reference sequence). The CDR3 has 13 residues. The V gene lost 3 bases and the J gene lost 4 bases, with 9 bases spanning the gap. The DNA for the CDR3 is TGTGCCAGCAGTTTTTCCGGGTTCACTGAAGCTTTCTTT. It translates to CASSFSGFTEAFF.

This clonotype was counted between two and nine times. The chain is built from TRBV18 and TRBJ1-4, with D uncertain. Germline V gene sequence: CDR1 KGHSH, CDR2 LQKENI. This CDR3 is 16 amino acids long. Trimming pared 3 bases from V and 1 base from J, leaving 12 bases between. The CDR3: CASSPQHIRTNEKLFF. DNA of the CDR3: TGTGCCAGCTCACCCCAGCACATCAGAACTAATGAAAAACTGTTTTTT.

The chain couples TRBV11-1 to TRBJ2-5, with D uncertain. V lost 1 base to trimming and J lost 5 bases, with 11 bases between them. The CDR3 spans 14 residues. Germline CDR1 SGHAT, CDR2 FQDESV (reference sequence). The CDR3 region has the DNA TGTGCCAGCAGCTTAGAAGCATACAAGGAGACCCAGTACTTC. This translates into CASSLEAYKETQYF.

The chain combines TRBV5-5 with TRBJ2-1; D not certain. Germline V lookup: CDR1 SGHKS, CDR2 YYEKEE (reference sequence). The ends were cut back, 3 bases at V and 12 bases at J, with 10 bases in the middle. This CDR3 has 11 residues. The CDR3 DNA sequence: TGTGCCAGCAGCTACAGTGTTGGGCAGTTCTTC. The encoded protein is CASSYSVGQFF.

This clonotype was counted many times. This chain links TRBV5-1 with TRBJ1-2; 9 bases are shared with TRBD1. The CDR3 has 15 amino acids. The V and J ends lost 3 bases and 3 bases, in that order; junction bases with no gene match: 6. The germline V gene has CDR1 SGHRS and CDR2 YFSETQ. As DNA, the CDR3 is TGCGCCAGCAGCTGGGGGGACAGGGATGACTATGGCTACACCTTC. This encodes CASSWGDRDDYGYTF.

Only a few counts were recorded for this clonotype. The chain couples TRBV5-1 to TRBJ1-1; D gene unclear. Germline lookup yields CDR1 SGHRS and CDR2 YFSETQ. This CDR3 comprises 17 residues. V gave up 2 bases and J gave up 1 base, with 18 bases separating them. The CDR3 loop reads CASSLPADRRENTEAFF. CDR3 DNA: TGCGCCAGCAGCTTACCTGCAGATCGGCGGGAGAACACTGAAGCTTTCTTT. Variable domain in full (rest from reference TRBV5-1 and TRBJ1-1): KAGVTQTPRYLIKTRGQQVTLSCSPISGHRSVSWYQQTPGQGLQFLFEYFSETQRNKGNFPGRFSGRQFSNSRSEMNVSTLELGDSALYLCASSLPADRRENTEAFFGQGTRLTVV.

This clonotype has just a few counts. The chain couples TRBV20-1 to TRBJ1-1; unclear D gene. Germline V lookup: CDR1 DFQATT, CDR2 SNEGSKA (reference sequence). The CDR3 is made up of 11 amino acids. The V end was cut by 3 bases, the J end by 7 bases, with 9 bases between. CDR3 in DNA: TGCAGTGCTAGCCAGAACTATGAAGCTTTCTTT. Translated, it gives CSASQNYEAFF.

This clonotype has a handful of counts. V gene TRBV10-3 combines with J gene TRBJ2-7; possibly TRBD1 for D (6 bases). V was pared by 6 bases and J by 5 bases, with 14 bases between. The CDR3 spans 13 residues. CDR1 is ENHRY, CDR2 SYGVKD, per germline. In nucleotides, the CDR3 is TGTGCCATCAGCGCAGGGGCGGAAAACGAGCAGTACTTC. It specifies CAISAGAENEQYF.

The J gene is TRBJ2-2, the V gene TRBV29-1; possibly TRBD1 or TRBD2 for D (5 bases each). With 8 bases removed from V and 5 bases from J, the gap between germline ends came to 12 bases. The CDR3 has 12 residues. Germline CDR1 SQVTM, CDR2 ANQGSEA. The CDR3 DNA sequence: TGCAGCCTCAGAGGGGTAACCGGGGAGCTGTTTTTT. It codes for CSLRGVTGELFF.

The CDR3 loop is CASIPRAGPFNEQFF. The CDR3 DNA follows: TGTGCCAGCATCCCCCGAGCGGGTCCTTTTAATGAGCAGTTCTTC. The rearrangement joins TRBV6-5 to TRBJ2-1; TRBD2 might be the D (6 bases). The CDR3 runs to 15 residues. CDR1 is MNHEY, CDR2 SVGAGI, per germline. Trimming shortened V by 7 bases and J by 7 bases, and 20 bases separated the two germline ends.

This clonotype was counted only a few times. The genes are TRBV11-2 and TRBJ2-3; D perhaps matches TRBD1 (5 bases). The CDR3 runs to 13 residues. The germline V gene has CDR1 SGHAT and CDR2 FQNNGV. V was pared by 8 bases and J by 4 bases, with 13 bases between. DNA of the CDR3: TGTGCCAGCGAAGCCAGGGTGGCAGATACGCAGTATTTT. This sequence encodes CASEARVADTQYF. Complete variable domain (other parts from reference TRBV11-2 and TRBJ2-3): EAGVAQSPRYKIIEKRQSVAFWCNPISGHATLYWYQQILGQGPKLLIQFQNNGVVDDSQLPKDRFSAERLKGVDSTLKIQPAKLEDSAVYLCASEARVADTQYFGPGTRLTVL.

The CDR3 reads CASSLASGNRETQYF. The CDR3 DNA reads TGCGCCAGCAGCTTGGCTAGCGGGAACCGGGAGACCCAGTACTTC. The chain recombines TRBV5-1 with TRBJ2-5; 9 nucleotides agree with TRBD2. This CDR3 contains 15 residues. The V segment lost 0 bases and the J segment 5 bases; nucleotides outside the gene matches: 5. Per the germline V gene, CDR1 is SGHRS and CDR2 is YFSETQ.

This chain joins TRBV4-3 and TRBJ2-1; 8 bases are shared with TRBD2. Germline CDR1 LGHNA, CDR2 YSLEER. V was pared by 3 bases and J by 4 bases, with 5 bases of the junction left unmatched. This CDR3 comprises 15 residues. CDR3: CASSHERETYNEQFF. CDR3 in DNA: TGCGCCAGCAGCCATGAGCGGGAGACGTACAATGAGCAGTTCTTC.

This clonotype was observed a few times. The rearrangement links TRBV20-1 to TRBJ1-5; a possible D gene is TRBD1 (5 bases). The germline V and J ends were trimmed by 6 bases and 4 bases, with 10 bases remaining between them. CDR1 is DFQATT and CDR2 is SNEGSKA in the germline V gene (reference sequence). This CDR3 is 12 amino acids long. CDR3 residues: CSALSGNQPQHF. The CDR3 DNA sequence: TGCAGTGCCCTTTCAGGGAATCAGCCCCAGCATTTT.

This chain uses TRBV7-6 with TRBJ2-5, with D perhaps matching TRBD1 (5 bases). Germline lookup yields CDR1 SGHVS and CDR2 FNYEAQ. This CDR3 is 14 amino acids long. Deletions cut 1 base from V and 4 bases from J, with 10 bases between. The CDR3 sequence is CASSLEGLGETQYF. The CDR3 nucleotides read TGTGCCAGCAGCTTAGAGGGGCTTGGAGAGACCCAGTACTTC.

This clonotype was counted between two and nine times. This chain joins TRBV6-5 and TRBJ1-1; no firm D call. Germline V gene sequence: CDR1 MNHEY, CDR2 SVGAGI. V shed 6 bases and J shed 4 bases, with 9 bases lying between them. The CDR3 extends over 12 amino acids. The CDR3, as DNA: TGTGCCAGCAGAAAAACCGGCACTGAAGCTTTCTTT. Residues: CASRKTGTEAFF.

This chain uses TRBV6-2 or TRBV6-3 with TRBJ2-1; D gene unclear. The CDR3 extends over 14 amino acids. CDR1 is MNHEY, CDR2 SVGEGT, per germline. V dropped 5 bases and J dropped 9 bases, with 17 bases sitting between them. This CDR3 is CASSATLVLPEQFF. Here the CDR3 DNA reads TGTGCCAGCAGTGCCACCCTAGTCCTACCTGAGCAGTTCTTC.

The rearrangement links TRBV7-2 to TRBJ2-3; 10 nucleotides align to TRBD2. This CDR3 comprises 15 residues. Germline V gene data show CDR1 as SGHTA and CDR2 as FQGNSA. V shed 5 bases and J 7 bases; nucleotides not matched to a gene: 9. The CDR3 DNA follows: TGTGCCAGCAGCCTTCTAGCGGGAGATAGGCATACGCAGTATTTT. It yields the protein CASSLLAGDRHTQYF.

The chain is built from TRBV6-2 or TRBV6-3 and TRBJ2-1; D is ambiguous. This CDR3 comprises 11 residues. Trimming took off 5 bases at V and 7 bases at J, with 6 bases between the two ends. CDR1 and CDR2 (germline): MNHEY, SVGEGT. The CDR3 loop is CASSERNEQFF. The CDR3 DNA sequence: TGTGCCAGCAGTGAGAGAAATGAGCAGTTCTTC.

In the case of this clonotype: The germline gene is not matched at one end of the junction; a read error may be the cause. The CDR3: CASSEARLLGELVF. The CDR3 nucleotides are TGTGCCAGCAGTGAAGCGAGGCTCCTGGGGGAGCTGGTTTTT. The chain couples TRBV6-1 to TRBJ2-2; D tentatively fits TRBD1 or TRBD2 (5 bases each). CDR1 is MNHNS, CDR2 SASEGT, per germline. The CDR3 has 14 residues.

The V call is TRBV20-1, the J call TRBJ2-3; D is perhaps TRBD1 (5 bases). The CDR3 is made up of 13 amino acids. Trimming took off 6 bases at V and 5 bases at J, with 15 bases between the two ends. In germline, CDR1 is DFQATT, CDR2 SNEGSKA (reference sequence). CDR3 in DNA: TGCAGTGCAGTCTTCGATAGGGGAGATACGCAGTATTTT. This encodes CSAVFDRGDTQYF.

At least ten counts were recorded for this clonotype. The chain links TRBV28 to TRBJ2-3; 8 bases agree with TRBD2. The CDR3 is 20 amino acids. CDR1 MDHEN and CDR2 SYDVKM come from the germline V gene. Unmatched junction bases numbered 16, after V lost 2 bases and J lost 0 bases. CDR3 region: CASSLPLGASGQTSTDTQYF. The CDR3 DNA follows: TGTGCCAGCAGTTTACCCCTCGGGGCTAGCGGGCAAACTAGCACAGATACGCAGTATTTT.

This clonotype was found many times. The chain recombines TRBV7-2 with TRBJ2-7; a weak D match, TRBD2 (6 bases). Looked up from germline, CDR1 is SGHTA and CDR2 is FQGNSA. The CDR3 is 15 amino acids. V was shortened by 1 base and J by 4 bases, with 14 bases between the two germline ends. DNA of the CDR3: TGTGCCAGCAGCTTAGATTTGCGGGATGCGTACGAGCAGTACTTC. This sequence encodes CASSLDLRDAYEQYF.

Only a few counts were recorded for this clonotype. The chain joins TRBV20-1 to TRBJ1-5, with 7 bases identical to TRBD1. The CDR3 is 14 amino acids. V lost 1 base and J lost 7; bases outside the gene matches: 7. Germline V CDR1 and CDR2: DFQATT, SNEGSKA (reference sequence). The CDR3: CSARGDREGQPQHF. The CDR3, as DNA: TGCAGTGCTAGAGGAGACAGGGAGGGACAGCCCCAGCATTTT.

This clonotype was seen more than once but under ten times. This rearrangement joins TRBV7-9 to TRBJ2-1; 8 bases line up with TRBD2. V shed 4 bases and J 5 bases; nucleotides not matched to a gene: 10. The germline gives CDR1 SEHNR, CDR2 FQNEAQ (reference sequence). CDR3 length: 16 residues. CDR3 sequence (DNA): TGTGCCAGCAGCTCCACTAGCGGCAAAAAGGACAATGAGCAGTTCTTC. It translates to CASSSTSGKKDNEQFF.

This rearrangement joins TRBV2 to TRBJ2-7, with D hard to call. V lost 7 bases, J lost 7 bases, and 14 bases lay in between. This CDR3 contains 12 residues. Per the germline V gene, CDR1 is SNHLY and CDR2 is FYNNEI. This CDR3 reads CASNEGLGEQYF. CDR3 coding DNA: TGTGCCAGCAACGAAGGCCTTGGGGAGCAGTACTTC. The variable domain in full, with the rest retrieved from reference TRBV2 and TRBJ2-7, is EPEVTQTPSHQVTQMGQEVILRCVPISNHLYFYWYRQILGQKVEFLVSFYNNEISEKSEIFDDQFSVERPDGSNFTLKIRSTKLEDSAMYFCASNEGLGEQYFGPGTRLTVT.